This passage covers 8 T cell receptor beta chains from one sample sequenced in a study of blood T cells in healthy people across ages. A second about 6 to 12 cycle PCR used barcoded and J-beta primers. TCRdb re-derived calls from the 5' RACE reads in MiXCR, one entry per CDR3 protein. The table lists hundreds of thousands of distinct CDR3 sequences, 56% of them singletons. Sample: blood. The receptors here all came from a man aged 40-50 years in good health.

The CDR3 is CATSTPGTTNEKLFF. The CDR3 bases are TGTGCCACCAGCACCCCTGGCACAACTAATGAAAAACTGTTTTTT. The chain has TRBV15 and TRBJ1-4; no clear D. CDR3 length: 15 residues. With 4 bases removed from V and 0 bases from J, the gap between germline ends came to 9 bases. Germline assignment: CDR1 LNHNV and CDR2 YYDKDF (reference sequence).

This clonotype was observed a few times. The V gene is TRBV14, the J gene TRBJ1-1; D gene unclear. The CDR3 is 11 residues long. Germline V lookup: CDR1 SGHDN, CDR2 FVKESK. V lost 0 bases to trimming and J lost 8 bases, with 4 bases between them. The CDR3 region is CASSQDREAFF. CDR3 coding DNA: TGTGCCAGCAGCCAAGACAGAGAAGCTTTCTTT.

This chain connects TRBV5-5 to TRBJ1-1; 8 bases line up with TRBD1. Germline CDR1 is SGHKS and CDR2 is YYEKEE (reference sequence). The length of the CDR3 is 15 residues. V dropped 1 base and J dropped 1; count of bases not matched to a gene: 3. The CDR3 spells CASSLPGGANTEAFF. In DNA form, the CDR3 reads TGTGCCAGCAGCTTGCCAGGGGGCGCGAACACTGAAGCTTTCTTT. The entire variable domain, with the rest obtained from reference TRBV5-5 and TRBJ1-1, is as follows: DAGVTQSPTHLIKTRGQQVTLRCSPISGHKSVSWYQQVLGQGPQFIFQYYEKEERGRGNFPDRFSARQFPNYSSELNVNALLLGDSALYLCASSLPGGANTEAFFGQGTRLTVV.

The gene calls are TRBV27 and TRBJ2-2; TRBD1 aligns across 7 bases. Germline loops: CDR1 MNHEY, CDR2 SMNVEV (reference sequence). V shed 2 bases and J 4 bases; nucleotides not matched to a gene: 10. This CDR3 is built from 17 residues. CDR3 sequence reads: CASSLGDRVFSTGELFF. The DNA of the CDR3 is TGTGCCAGCAGTTTAGGGGACAGAGTCTTTTCCACCGGGGAGCTGTTTTTT.

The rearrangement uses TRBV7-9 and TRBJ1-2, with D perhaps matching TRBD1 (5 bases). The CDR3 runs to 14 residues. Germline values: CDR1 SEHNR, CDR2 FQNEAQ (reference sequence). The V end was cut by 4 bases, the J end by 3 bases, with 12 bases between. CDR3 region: CASSWQGGDYGYTF. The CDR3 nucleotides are TGTGCCAGCAGCTGGCAGGGCGGTGACTATGGCTACACCTTC.

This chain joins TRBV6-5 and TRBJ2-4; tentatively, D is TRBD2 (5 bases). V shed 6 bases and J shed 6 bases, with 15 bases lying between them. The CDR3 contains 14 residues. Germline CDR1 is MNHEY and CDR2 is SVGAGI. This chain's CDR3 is CASSQRRGANIQYF. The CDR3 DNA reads TGTGCCAGCAGCCAACGCCGGGGTGCAAACATTCAGTACTTC.

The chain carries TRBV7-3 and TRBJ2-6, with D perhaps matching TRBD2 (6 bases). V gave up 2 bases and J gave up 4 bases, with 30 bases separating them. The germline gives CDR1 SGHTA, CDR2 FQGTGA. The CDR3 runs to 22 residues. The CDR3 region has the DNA TGTGCCAGCAGCTTATCGTCCTTAACGGGGGAATCCCTCCCGGGGGGGGCCAACGTCCTGACTTTC. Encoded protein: CASSLSSLTGESLPGGANVLTF.

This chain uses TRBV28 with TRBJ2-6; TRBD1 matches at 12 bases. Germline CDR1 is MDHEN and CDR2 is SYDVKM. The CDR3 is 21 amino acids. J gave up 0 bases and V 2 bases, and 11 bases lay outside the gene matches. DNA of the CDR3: TGTGCCAGCAGTTTAGGACCGGGACAGGGGGCCCTTAGCTCTGGGGCCAACGTCCTGACTTTC. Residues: CASSLGPGQGALSSGANVLTF.